The following is a T cell receptor beta chain sequence with its context. Its binding antigen is unknown. It has no much larger one-base neighbor in the sample; base qualities were not kept. The CDR3 goes from the cysteine to the phenylalanine over 13 residues. Only the CDR3 portion is preserved as DNA: 39 bases, with reading frame beginning at the first base. The germline V gene supplies CDR1 SQVTM and CDR2 ANQGSEA. V is cut back by 4 bases and J by 8 bases, with 5 bases in the junction unmatched. This sample stems from a study of siplizumab effects on memory and regulatory T cells (dated by TCRdb to between 2018 and 2020). In terms of the full investigation: The study looked at the effect of siplizumab, an anti-CD2 antibody, on alloreactive T-cell subsets in allogeneic mixed lymphocyte reactions made from human PBMCs.

Broad study findings and their caveats: Siplizumab significantly reduced the cumulative frequency of alloreactive sequences traceable to unstimulated CD4+ memory T cells. About 80-97% of proliferating CD4+ or CD8+ clones could not be given a naive or memory phenotype. Among mappable alloreactive CD4+ clones, the Treg-derived fraction averaged approximately 72% with siplizumab versus 26.9% in control reactions. Whether proliferating Tregs from siplizumab cultures actually had suppressive function was not functionally confirmed. Sequences below about 10^-5 frequency were poorly captured, so only a minor fraction of alloreactive clones could be mapped to unstimulated subsets. Compared with memory T cells, unstimulated naive T cells appeared more diverse, and naive cells seemed to make a substantial contribution to the alloresponse.

Unstimulated CD4+ memory cells were also sequenced in three donor pairs, together with CD4+ naive, CD8+ TEMRA, CD8+ naive and CD8+ effector memory subsets. Sorted unstimulated T cells and proliferating T cells recovered from mixed lymphocyte reactions underwent TCRbeta CDR3 sequencing. Fresh whole blood from fewer than 12 HLA-typed healthy donors was used to isolate PBMCs. The library was generated by the immunoSEQ multiplex PCR assay. Each sample had roughly 90,000 TCR templates assayed by the deep sequencing platform. Genomic DNA extracted from sorted T cells was used for TCRbeta CDR3 sequencing. The study's own analysis went as follows. The R programming language was used for the clonal analysis of the TCRbeta CDR3 data. Unstimulated samples were compared with post-reaction CFSE-low samples to define alloreactive CD4+ and CD8+ clones. Regulatory or non-regulatory origin was assigned to alloreactive CD4+ clones by matching of sequences to sorted unstimulated Treg and non-Treg repertoires. Here the immuneACCESS table is served through TCRdb, limited to in-frame sequences with V and J called. Missing clones are a known gap in these copies; in checked studies unresolved V genes cover under half, and the rest lacks a known reason. From that table come the V and J calls and clone size; the DNA was used to work out D and trimming. This sample lists 6,500 to 8,500 clones; 65% to 70% were detected once. The ten largest clones represent 48% of the sample.

The chain couples TRBV29-1 to TRBJ2-1, with 10 bases in between that match TRBD2. This TCR came from a human donor in good health. Sequencing input: effector memory CD8+ T cells sorted from blood. The cell subset or site label corresponds to: unstimulated CD8+ effector memory T cells. The CDR3: CSVVGLAVDEQFF. The DNA sequence is given as TGCAGCGTTGTCGGACTAGCGGTCGATGAGCAGTTCTTC.